This TCR beta chain was sequenced for a study of spatial heterogeneity in lung cancer. Overall study: Among detected sequences, beta-chain ones consistently exceeded alpha-chain ones in number.

The time point is: blood at routine non-recurrence follow-up after resection. The study sequenced unsorted whole RNA from tumor, nontumor lung or frozen PBMC. Each TCR cDNA molecule carried a unique molecular identifier. TCRdb reprocessed the 5' RACE reads via MiXCR and lists one record per CDR3 protein. The sample records about 52,000 distinct CDR3 sequences, 7.4% being singletons. Ten or more counts support this clonotype. The germline CDR1 and CDR2 sequences are SGHRS and YFSETQ. The V segment lost 2 bases and the J segment 3 bases; nucleotides outside the gene matches: 7. This CDR3 is built from 16 residues.

Sequences were derived from PBMCs, sampled at follow-up. The receptor was derived from a female donor with early-stage non-small cell lung cancer. The rearrangement uses TRBV5-1 and TRBJ1-4, with TRBD1 matching over 7 bases. This CDR3 is CASSFSTGAANEKLFF. CDR3 coding DNA: TGCGCCAGCAGCTTCTCTACAGGGGCAGCTAATGAAAAACTGTTTTTT.